A single sample gave rise to the 8 T cell receptor beta chains below, sequenced in a study of blood T cell repertoires in COVID-19. Libraries were prepared by immunoSEQ multiplex PCR; TCRdb keeps only in-frame clonotypes and omits some of them. The profile covers hundreds of thousands of clones, with around nine tenths appearing a single time and about 1.2% taken by the ten largest. Sequences were obtained from peripheral blood. These receptors all stem from a man between 65 and 85 years old with acute or convalescent COVID-19.

Worth noting for this clone: Other DNA sequences within the sample encode an identical CDR3. The rearrangement uses TRBV18 and TRBJ2-5; TRBD2 matches 7 bases. Trimming took 3 bases from V and 1 from J; bases not matched to a gene: 2. Germline loops: CDR1 KGHSH, CDR2 LQKENI. The CDR3 has 14 amino acids. The CDR3 sequence is CASSPSGLQETQYF. Written as DNA, the CDR3 is TGTGCCAGCTCACCTAGCGGGCTCCAAGAGACCCAGTACTTC.

The genes are TRBV13 and TRBJ1-2, with 7 bases that match TRBD1. CDR1 and CDR2 from the germline V gene are PRHDT and FYEKMQ (reference sequence). Trimming at V came to 2 bases and at J to 4 bases, leaving 4 bases not matched to a gene. The CDR3 is 14 amino acids. This CDR3 reads CASSLRGLVYGYTF. Here the CDR3 DNA reads TGTGCCAGCAGCTTAAGGGGGCTGGTCTATGGCTACACCTTC.

V and J are TRBV2 and TRBJ2-7, with D possibly TRBD1 on 5 matching bases. CDR3 length equals 13 residues. Germline V gene lookup returns CDR1 SNHLY and CDR2 FYNNEI. V lost 4 bases and J lost 6, with 13 bases in between. The CDR3 region is CASSGQGSGEQYF. The CDR3 DNA reads as TGTGCCAGCAGTGGGCAGGGATCGGGCGAGCAGTACTTC.

V and J are TRBV9 and TRBJ2-2; 10 positions match TRBD1. Germline V CDR1 and CDR2: SGDLS, YYNGEE. V gave up 0 bases and J gave up 5 bases; unmatched junction bases: 4. The CDR3 is made up of 16 amino acids. As DNA, the CDR3 is TGTGCCAGCAGCGTAGGGACAGGGGGAGGGACCGGGGAGCTGTTTTTT. Encoded protein: CASSVGTGGGTGELFF.

This clone was found once. The chain is built from TRBV28 and TRBJ1-3; D is perhaps TRBD1 (5 bases). V gave up 3 bases and J gave up 2 bases, with 14 bases separating them. The length of the CDR3 is 16 residues. Germline values: CDR1 MDHEN, CDR2 SYDVKM. The CDR3 region is CASSLWGERAGNTIYF. In nucleotides, the CDR3 is TGTGCCAGCAGTTTGTGGGGGGAACGAGCTGGAAACACCATATATTTT.

The chain combines TRBV6-5 with TRBJ2-5; TRBD2 matches 7 bases. Germline assignment: CDR1 MNHEY and CDR2 SVGAGI. Trimming took 11 bases from V and 2 from J; bases not matched to a gene: 8. The CDR3 loop spans 13 amino acids. The CDR3 nucleotides read TGTGCCGCGGGGGTTTCTACGCAAGAGACCCAGTACTTC. It codes for CAAGVSTQETQYF.

This chain connects TRBV6-5 to TRBJ1-6; TRBD1 might be the D (6 bases). The CDR3 extends over 15 amino acids. Germline V gives CDR1 MNHEY, CDR2 SVGAGI. V was trimmed by 5 bases and J by 5 bases, leaving 13 bases between them. CDR3 protein: CASSQGRRHNSPLHF. The CDR3 nucleotides read TGTGCCAGCAGTCAGGGGCGCCGACATAATTCACCCCTCCACTTT.

This chain connects TRBV20-1 to TRBJ2-7; 8 nucleotides line up with TRBD1. This CDR3 contains 11 residues. Germline V lookup: CDR1 DFQATT, CDR2 SNEGSKA (reference sequence). In nucleotides, the CDR3 is TGCAGCGGGACAGGACCTTACGAGCAGTACTTC. Translation gives CSGTGPYEQYF.